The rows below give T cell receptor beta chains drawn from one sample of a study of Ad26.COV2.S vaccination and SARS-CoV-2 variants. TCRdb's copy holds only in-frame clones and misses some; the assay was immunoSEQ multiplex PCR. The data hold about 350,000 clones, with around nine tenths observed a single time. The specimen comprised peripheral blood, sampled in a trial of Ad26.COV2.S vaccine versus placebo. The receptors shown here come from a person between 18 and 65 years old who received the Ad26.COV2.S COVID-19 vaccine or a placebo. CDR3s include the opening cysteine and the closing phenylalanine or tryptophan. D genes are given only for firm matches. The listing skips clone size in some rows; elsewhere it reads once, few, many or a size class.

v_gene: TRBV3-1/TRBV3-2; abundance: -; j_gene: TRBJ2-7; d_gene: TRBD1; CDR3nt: TGTGCCAGCAGCCCCCGACAGGGGTACGAGCAGTACTTC; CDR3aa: CASSPRQGYEQYF
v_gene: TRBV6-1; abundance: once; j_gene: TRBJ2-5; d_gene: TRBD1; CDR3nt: TGTGCCAGCAGCCCGGACAGGGCTGAAGAGACCCAGTACTTC; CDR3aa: CASSPDRAEETQYF
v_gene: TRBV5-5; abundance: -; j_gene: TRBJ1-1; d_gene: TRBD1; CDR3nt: TGTGCCAGCAGCTTGGACAGGGGGCTTGGAGCTTTCTTT; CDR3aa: CASSLDRGLGAFF
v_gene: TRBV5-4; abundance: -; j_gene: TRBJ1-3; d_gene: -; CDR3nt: TGTGCCGTCCCTACTGGAAACACCATATATTTT; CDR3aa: CAVPTGNTIYF
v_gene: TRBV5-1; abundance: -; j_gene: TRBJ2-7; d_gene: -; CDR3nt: TGCGCCAGCAGCTTGGCCGAAACAGGCGAGCAGTACTTC; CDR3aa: CASSLAETGEQYF
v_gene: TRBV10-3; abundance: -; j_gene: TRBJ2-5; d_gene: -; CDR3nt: TGTGCCATCAGTGAGCAGGACCCACCCCAAGAGACCCAGTACTTC; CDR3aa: CAISEQDPPQETQYF
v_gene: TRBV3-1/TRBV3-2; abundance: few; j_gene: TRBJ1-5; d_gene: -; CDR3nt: TGTGCCAGCAGCCAAGAGGGGGGAAGCAATCAGCCCCAGCATTTT; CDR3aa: CASSQEGGSNQPQHF
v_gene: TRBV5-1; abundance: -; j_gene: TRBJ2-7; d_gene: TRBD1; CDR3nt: TGCGCCAGCAGCGCACTCCTTGGGACAGGGAAAAACTACGAGCAGTACTTC; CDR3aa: CASSALLGTGKNYEQYF
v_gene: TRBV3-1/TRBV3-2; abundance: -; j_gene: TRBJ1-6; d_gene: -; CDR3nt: TGTGCCAGCAGCCTTCGAGGGGGTAATTCACCCCTCCACTTT; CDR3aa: CASSLRGGNSPLHF
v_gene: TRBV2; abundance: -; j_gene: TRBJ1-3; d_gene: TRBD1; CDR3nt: TGTGCCAGCAGTAATGGTCCCGGGACAGCAGTTGGAAACACCATATATTTT; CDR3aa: CASSNGPGTAVGNTIYF
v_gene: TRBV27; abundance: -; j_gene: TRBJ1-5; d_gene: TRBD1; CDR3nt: TGTGCCAGCAGCGGACAGGGAGTGGATCAGCCCCAGCATTTT; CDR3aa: CASSGQGVDQPQHF
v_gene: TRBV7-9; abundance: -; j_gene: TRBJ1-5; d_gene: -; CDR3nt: TGTGCCAGCAGCTTAGGTCCGGGGCCCCAGCATTTT; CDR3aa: CASSLGPGPQHF
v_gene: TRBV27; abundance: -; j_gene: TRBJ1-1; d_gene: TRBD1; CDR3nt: TGTGCCAGCAGTTTTAGTTTCGGACAGGCCCGGGTAGGAGCTTTCTTT; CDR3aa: CASSFSFGQARVGAFF
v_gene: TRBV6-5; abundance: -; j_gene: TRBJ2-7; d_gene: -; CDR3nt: TGTGCCAGCAGCCGCCGAAACGGGGGAGAACCCGAGCAGTACTTC; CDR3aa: CASSRRNGGEPEQYF
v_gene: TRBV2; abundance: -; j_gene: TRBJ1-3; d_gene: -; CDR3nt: TGTGCCACCAGGGTTGGAAACACCATATATTTT; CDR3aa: CATRVGNTIYF
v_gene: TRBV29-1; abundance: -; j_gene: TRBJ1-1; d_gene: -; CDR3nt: TGCAGCGGACGGTCCGTCACTGAAGCTTTCTTT; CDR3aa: CSGRSVTEAFF
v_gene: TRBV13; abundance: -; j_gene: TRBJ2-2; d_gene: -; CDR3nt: TGTGCCAGCAGCCCAGGGACAATCGCGAACACCGGGGAGCTGTTTTTT; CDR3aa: CASSPGTIANTGELFF
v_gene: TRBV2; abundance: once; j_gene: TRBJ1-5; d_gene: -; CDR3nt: TGTGCCAGCAGTGAAAGGGGCTACAATCAGCCCCAGCATTTT; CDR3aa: CASSERGYNQPQHF
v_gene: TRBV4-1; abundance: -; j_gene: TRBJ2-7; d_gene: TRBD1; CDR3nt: TGCGCCAGCAGCCCCGGGACAGGGACCCCCTACGAGCAGTACTTC; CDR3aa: CASSPGTGTPYEQYF
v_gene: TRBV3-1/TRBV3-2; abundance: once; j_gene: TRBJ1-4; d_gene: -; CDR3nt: TGTGCCAGCAGCCAAGGACGAGAGAATGAAAAACTGTTTTTT; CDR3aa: CASSQGRENEKLFF
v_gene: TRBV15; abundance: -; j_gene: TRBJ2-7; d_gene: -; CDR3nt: TGTGCCACCAGCAGAGCCAGGGGAGCCTACGAGCAGTACTTC; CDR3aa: CATSRARGAYEQYF
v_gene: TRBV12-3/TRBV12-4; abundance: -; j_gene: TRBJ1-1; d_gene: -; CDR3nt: TGTGCCAGCAGTTCAGGGAACACTGAAGCTTTCTTT; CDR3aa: CASSSGNTEAFF